The 3 T cell receptor beta chains reported below all come from one sample, sequenced in a study of blood T cell repertoires in COVID-19. Libraries were prepared by immunoSEQ multiplex PCR; TCRdb keeps only in-frame clonotypes and omits some of them. The data hold some 110,000 clones, with around 86% observed a single time. Sequenced material: peripheral blood. Receptor source: a human donor in a cohort sampled during active COVID-19.

CDR3 residues: CASSLKRGLDDTQYF. CDR3 DNA sequence: TGTGCCAGCAGCTTAAAGCGGGGGCTAGACGATACGCAGTATTTT. The V and J genes are TRBV11-1 and TRBJ2-3; 8 bases are a match to TRBD2. The CDR3 runs 15 residues. Germline V gene sequence: CDR1 SGHAT, CDR2 FQDESV (reference sequence). Trimming at V came to 2 bases and at J to 6 bases, leaving 7 bases not matched to a gene.

Turning to this clone: Additional DNA sequences in this sample encode the identical CDR3. This chain joins TRBV5-1 and TRBJ2-3, with 7 bases fitting TRBD2. The CDR3 sequence is 14 residues long. Per germline, CDR1 SGHRS and CDR2 YFSETQ. V dropped 4 bases and J dropped 3; count of bases not matched to a gene: 5. The CDR3 sequence is CASSRGEGTDTQYF. CDR3 coding DNA: TGCGCCAGCAGCCGGGGGGAGGGTACAGATACGCAGTATTTT.

The rearrangement joins TRBV19 to TRBJ1-2, with 10 bases fitting TRBD1. Germline values: CDR1 LNHDA, CDR2 SQIVND (reference sequence). With 3 bases clipped from V and 4 bases from J, the junction kept 11 bases outside the gene matches. This CDR3 has 17 amino acids. CDR3: CASSIVDRGTPFYGYTF. CDR3 sequence (DNA): TGTGCCAGTAGTATCGTGGACAGGGGGACCCCCTTCTATGGCTACACCTTC.